The 23 T cell receptor beta chains listed next were all sequenced from one sample in a study of regulatory T cells in long-lasting Graves disease. With iRepertoire HTBI primers and Arm-PCR of CDR3 regions, TCR beta libraries were built. TCRdb itself ran the multiplex PCR reads through MiXCR, one entry per CDR3 protein. Of 370,000 or so distinct CDR3 sequences listed, 15% to 20% were seen once; the top ten hold 20% to 25%. Time point meaning: newly diagnosed GD, antithyroid drugs for less than 3 months. The authors made the TCR library using RNA they extracted from PBMCs. These data are also associated with another study on T cells in Graves' hyperthyroidism and ophthalmopathy.

The source material was peripheral blood mononuclear cells (PBMCs), sampled at new diagnosis, from a patient treated with antithyroid drugs. These receptors all stem from a woman aged 18-29 years with Graves disease.

In its sample, this clonotype was seen many times. V usage is TRBV2 and J usage is TRBJ1-4, with D perhaps matching TRBD1 (5 bases). Germline-derived CDR1 and CDR2 are SNHLY and FYNNEI. Between the trimmed V and J ends, which lost 6 bases and 7 bases, there was a span of 12 bases. The CDR3 sequence is 13 residues long. CDR3 loop: CASSRGEGEKLFF. The CDR3 DNA reads TGTGCCAGCAGCCGGGGGGAAGGTGAAAAACTGTTTTTT.

This clonotype was detected only a few times. This sequence may be a read error, since a much larger clone differs from it by one base. The V gene is TRBV6-1, the J gene TRBJ2-1; no clear D gene. Germline CDR1 MNHNS, CDR2 SASEGT. CDR3 size: 15 residues. The CDR3, as DNA: TGTGCCAGCAGTGCCGTCGGCAGCCCCTACAATGGGCAGTTCTTC. It is translated as CASSAVGSPYNGQFF.

This clonotype was observed at least ten times. The rearrangement uses TRBV5-1 and TRBJ2-7, with TRBD2 matching over 7 bases. The germline CDR1 and CDR2 sequences are SGHRS and YFSETQ. Trimming took 8 bases from V and 0 from J; bases not matched to a gene: 5. The CDR3 spans 13 residues. CDR3 region: CASGEGNSYEQYF. For the CDR3, the DNA is TGCGCCAGTGGGGAGGGCAACTCCTACGAGCAGTACTTC.

This clonotype came up a few times. The chain has TRBV7-3 and TRBJ2-2; D is perhaps TRBD2 (6 bases). Trimming stripped 5 bases from V and 6 bases from J, with 13 bases between. The CDR3 is 14 residues long. CDR1 SGHTA and CDR2 FQGTGA come from the germline V gene. CDR3 residues: CASSPGRNAGELFF. As DNA, the CDR3 is TGTGCCAGCAGCCCCGGGAGAAACGCCGGGGAGCTGTTTTTT.

This clonotype showed up just a few times. The V gene is TRBV30, the J gene TRBJ2-3; D not resolved. The V gene's germline CDR1 is GTSNPN and CDR2 SVGIG (reference sequence). Trimming took off 0 bases at V and 4 bases at J, with 11 bases between the two ends. The CDR3 is made up of 14 amino acids. CDR3 sequence: CAWSVWIESDTQYF. CDR3 nucleotides: TGTGCCTGGAGTGTATGGATAGAGTCAGATACGCAGTATTTT.

Worth noting for this clonotype: A much larger clone is a single base away; this may be a read error. The chain combines TRBV5-1 with TRBJ1-1, with 8 positions matching TRBD1. Trimming removed 4 bases from V and 6 bases from J; junction bases left unmatched: 5. Germline CDR1 SGHRS, CDR2 YFSETQ. The CDR3 loop spans 13 amino acids. The CDR3 spells CASSATGAPEAFF. The CDR3 DNA reads TGCGCCAGCAGCGCGACAGGGGCCCCTGAAGCTTTCTTT.

This clonotype occurred many times. The V call is TRBV28, the J call TRBJ2-1; D uncertain. Germline lookup yields CDR1 MDHEN and CDR2 SYDVKM. Trimming removed 5 bases from V and 10 bases from J, with 15 bases in between. The CDR3 is made up of 13 amino acids. CDR3 in DNA: TGTGCCAGCAGTACACTATCGGTTTGGGAGCAGTTCTTC. Translating gives CASSTLSVWEQFF.

This clonotype was recorded at least ten times. The chain employs TRBV10-3 and TRBJ2-5; D is unresolved. Germline lookup yields CDR1 ENHRY and CDR2 SYGVKD. V lost 8 bases and J 5 bases, leaving 18 bases between the germline ends. This CDR3 contains 14 residues. In DNA form, the CDR3 reads TGTGCCATCCGACTCAAGAAGGGCTGTGAGACCCAGTACTTC. The encoded protein is CAIRLKKGCETQYF.

The rearrangement joins TRBV3-1 to TRBJ2-5; D gene ambiguous. This CDR3 spans 17 amino acids. Trimming took 0 bases from V and 2 from J, leaving 16 bases between them. Germline V gene lookup returns CDR1 LGHDT and CDR2 YNNKEL (reference sequence). Here the CDR3 DNA reads TGTGCCAGCAGCCAAGATCTTGGCGCCGGGCGGCAAGAGACCCAGTACTTC. Its protein product is CASSQDLGAGRQETQYF.

The J gene is TRBJ2-1, the V gene TRBV5-1, with TRBD2 matching over 8 bases. This CDR3 is 17 amino acids long. Germline V CDR1 and CDR2: SGHRS, YFSETQ. V lost 1 base and J lost 8; bases outside the gene matches: 14. CDR3 sequence reads: CASSLITSGRGRDEQFF. CDR3 nucleotides: TGCGCCAGCAGCTTGATCACTAGCGGTCGGGGCAGAGATGAGCAGTTCTTC.

This clonotype came up many times. The chain has TRBV12-3 or TRBV12-4 and TRBJ1-2; D call uncertain. Trimming removed 3 bases at V and 10 bases at J, with 12 bases between. The CDR3 consists of 12 residues. This chain's CDR3 is CASSFGLGDYTF. The CDR3 DNA reads as TGTGCCAGCAGTTTCGGCCTCGGCGACTACACCTTC.

This clonotype was recorded a few times. The rearrangement links TRBV10-3 to TRBJ1-1; the match to TRBD1 covers 7 bases. V lost 6 bases and J lost 3; bases outside the gene matches: 7. Looked up from germline, CDR1 is ENHRY and CDR2 is SYGVKD. The CDR3 runs to 14 residues. The CDR3 loop is CAIRGTALDTEAFF. The DNA for the CDR3 is TGTGCCATCAGGGGGACAGCCCTAGACACTGAAGCTTTCTTT.

The rearrangement uses TRBV28 and TRBJ2-5, with D possibly being TRBD1 (6 bases). Germline V gives CDR1 MDHEN, CDR2 SYDVKM. Between the trimmed V and J ends, which lost 2 bases and 4 bases, there was a span of 14 bases. This CDR3 region has 15 residues. The CDR3 region is CASSLMGETGETQYF. The CDR3 coding sequence is TGTGCCAGCAGTTTAATGGGAGAGACAGGAGAGACCCAGTACTTC.

Comment on this clonotype: This could be a read error, since a much larger clone is one nucleotide away. The J gene is TRBJ2-7, the V gene TRBV20-1, with 11 bases lining up with TRBD2. The ends lost 6 bases at V and 7 bases at J; junction bases unmatched: 17. Per the germline V gene, CDR1 is DFQATT and CDR2 is SNEGSKA (reference sequence). CDR3 size: 16 residues. Here the CDR3 DNA reads TGCAGTGCCTGGAACCTCCGACTAGCGGGAAACAATGAGCAGTACTTC. It codes for CSAWNLRLAGNNEQYF.

In its sample, this clonotype was seen many times. This chain links TRBV2 with TRBJ2-3; 8 bases match TRBD2. V was pared by 5 bases and J by 0 bases, with 4 bases of the junction left unmatched. This CDR3 is 15 amino acids long. Germline V lookup: CDR1 SNHLY, CDR2 FYNNEI. This CDR3 is CASSFPGGSTDTQYF. CDR3 coding DNA: TGTGCCAGCAGTTTTCCGGGAGGGAGCACAGATACGCAGTATTTT.

This clonotype was counted only a few times. This chain links TRBV20-1 with TRBJ1-6; 10 nucleotides line up with TRBD1. Germline CDR1 is DFQATT and CDR2 is SNEGSKA (reference sequence). The CDR3 totals 14 residues. The junction had 2 bases not matched to a gene; V was cut back by 2 bases and J by 7 bases. The CDR3 spells CSARRTGGNSPLHF. The CDR3, as DNA: TGCAGTGCTAGACGGACAGGGGGAAATTCACCCCTCCACTTT.

This clonotype has at least ten counts. This sequence joins TRBV3-1 and TRBJ2-7; TRBD2 matches at 7 bases. The CDR3 loop spans 15 amino acids. Germline assignment: CDR1 LGHDT and CDR2 YNNKEL (reference sequence). With 3 bases clipped from V and 7 bases from J, the junction kept 12 bases outside the gene matches. The chain's CDR3 is CASSHSSGRRLEQYF. Here the CDR3 DNA reads TGTGCCAGCAGCCACTCTAGCGGACGGAGGTTGGAGCAGTACTTC.

Details on this clonotype: This may stem from a read error, because a much larger clone lies one nucleotide away. The rearrangement joins TRBV30 to TRBJ2-6; TRBD1 matches 7 bases. The CDR3 covers 16 residues. CDR1 and CDR2 (germline): GTSNPN, SVGIG (reference sequence). The CDR3 is CAWARGRARYANVLAF. CDR3 in DNA: TGTGCCTGGGCTAGGGGGCGGGCTCGGTACGCCAACGTCCTGGCTTTC.

The rearrangement joins TRBV10-3 to TRBJ2-2; 7 bases align to TRBD2. From germline, CDR1 is ENHRY and CDR2 SYGVKD. The ends lost 9 bases at V and 6 bases at J; junction bases unmatched: 10. This CDR3 has 14 amino acids. CDR3 protein: CAIGGETPPGELFF. The CDR3 DNA is TGTGCCATTGGGGGGGAAACTCCCCCCGGGGAGCTGTTTTTT.

The rearrangement joins TRBV10-3 to TRBJ1-1; 8 bases match TRBD1. The CDR3 consists of 13 residues. Germline assignment: CDR1 ENHRY and CDR2 SYGVKD. V was pared by 5 bases and J by 3 bases, with 2 bases of the junction left unmatched. CDR3 DNA sequence: TGTGCCATCAGTATGACAGGGGACACTGAAGCTTTCTTT. Its translation: CAISMTGDTEAFF.

This clonotype has only a few counts. The V call is TRBV9, the J call TRBJ2-1; TRBD2 is a possible D gene (6 bases). Per the germline V gene, CDR1 is SGDLS and CDR2 is YYNGEE. The CDR3 runs to 16 residues. V dropped 0 bases and J dropped 5 bases, with 15 bases sitting between them. Written as DNA, the CDR3 is TGTGCCAGCAGCGTAGCCGTACTAGCTGCGGACAATGAGCAGTTCTTC. Translating gives CASSVAVLAADNEQFF.

This chain joins TRBV4-1 and TRBJ2-1; TRBD2 aligns across 9 bases. CDR1 and CDR2 (germline): MGHRA, YSYEKL. CDR3 length: 15 amino acids. J was trimmed by 9 bases and V by 1 base; bases with no gene match: 7. The DNA for the CDR3 is TGCGCCAGCAGCCAAGGGCGGGGGGGCCGTAGTGAGCAGTTCTTC. Residues: CASSQGRGGRSEQFF.

This clonotype has ten or more counts. The chain joins TRBV3-1 to TRBJ2-5, with 9 bases identical to TRBD1. Germline CDR1 and CDR2: LGHDT and YNNKEL (reference sequence). With 2 bases clipped from V and 3 bases from J, the junction kept 10 bases outside the gene matches. There are 17 residues in the CDR3. The CDR3, as DNA: TGTGCCAGCAGCCAAAAGCCAGCATGGGACAGGGAAGAGACCCAGTACTTC. Amino acids: CASSQKPAWDREETQYF.